This T cell receptor beta chain derives from a study of T cell repertoires and HLA-DP antigens listed by TCRdb under 2018. Context from the whole study: The study used an in vitro model of CD4+ T cell alloreactivity in which transduced HeLa cells presented allogeneic HLA-DP. One alloantigen differed from self by one peptide-binding groove amino acid, whereas the other differed by ten, modelling structurally similar versus dissimilar alloantigens. The three donors were two male and one female, with ages ranging from the 18-to-29 to the 60-to-69 age band. An average DNA input of approximately 0.2 ug was used for sorted CD137+CD4+ samples, compared with approximately 1,300 ng for pre-culture CD4+ samples. Results and caveats for the whole study, not just this receptor: Clones undetected before culture had an average cumulative frequency of roughly 34% against one allele versus 50% to 55% against the other. Limitations included only a few donors, a non-physiological HeLa antigen-presenting system, and the use of total CD4+ responder cells. Separate analysis of naive and memory CD4+ repertoires was not performed. Sorted CD137+ cells showed similar clonality against both alloantigens (approximately 0.36), much higher than the clonality of pre-culture samples (about 0.04).

CDR1 and CDR2 were assigned from the germline V gene (reference sequence) as GTSNPN and SVGIG. The CDR3 holds 13 amino acids from the cysteine to the phenylalanine. CDR3 DNA only is kept here, 39 bases in frame from base 1. The germline V and J ends show losses of 6 bases and 3 bases respectively, and no gene match explains 7 bases of the junction. Concerning this clone: The antigen it binds to is not known. No quality values exist for individual bases; no much larger clone is one base distant.

The immunoSEQ multiplex PCR, with forward primers for 54 TRBV segments and reverse primers for 13 TRBJ segments, was used to amplify TCRB CDR3 regions. Pre-culture CD4+ samples were sequenced at deep resolution with a target of 210,000 or so T cell genomes. Amplicons were sequenced on an Illumina HiSeq System, producing 87 bp reads covering the CDR3. The paper's processing steps were these. Correction for PCR and sequencing errors was applied to reads, and CDR3 regions were defined through alignment to IMGT reference sequences. Synthetic template pools were used to estimate template counts and unique rearrangement counts. Clonality was computed as 1 minus Pielou's evenness. The Daley-Smith estimator was used to estimate richness. Morisita's index served as the measure of repertoire overlap. Clones found in cultured samples but undetected in the pre-culture repertoire of the corresponding donor were defined as low-abundance clones. The clones in this table, taken by TCRdb from immuneACCESS, are in-frame only. Not every clone is retained; where verified, under half of the shortfall comes from an unresolved V gene, and the cause of the rest is unknown. The D gene and trimming were derived from the DNA, and the V and J assignments and clone size from that table. Present in this sample are 90,000 to 130,000 clones, nearly 95% of which were seen just once. The ten largest account for approximately 0.25% of the sample.

Untouched CD4+ T cells were isolated from Ficoll-separated PBMC through negative selection with magnetic beads, and an average purity of approximately 98% was reached. Untouched CD4+ T cells were isolated from Ficoll-separated PBMC with magnetic beads, reaching 95% to 98% purity with negligible CD8+ contamination. Peripheral blood mononuclear cells were supplied by the buffy coats of three healthy blood donors, who served as the study donors. Each of the three donors was CMV seronegative. The DNeasy Blood & Tissue Kit was used for extraction of genomic DNA. For each subject, genomic DNA from sorted CD137+CD4+ cells and from pre-culture CD4+ baseline samples underwent TCRB sequencing.

The sample taken for sequencing was CD4+ T cells from PBMCs. The TCR sequence derives from a woman aged 18-29 years in good health and CMV-seronegative. Recombination connected TRBV30 to TRBJ1-2; 7 central bases correspond to TRBD1. Here the CDR3 is given as CACRTRGYYGYTF. The DNA sequence reads TGTGCCTGTCGGACCAGGGGGTACTATGGCTACACCTTC.